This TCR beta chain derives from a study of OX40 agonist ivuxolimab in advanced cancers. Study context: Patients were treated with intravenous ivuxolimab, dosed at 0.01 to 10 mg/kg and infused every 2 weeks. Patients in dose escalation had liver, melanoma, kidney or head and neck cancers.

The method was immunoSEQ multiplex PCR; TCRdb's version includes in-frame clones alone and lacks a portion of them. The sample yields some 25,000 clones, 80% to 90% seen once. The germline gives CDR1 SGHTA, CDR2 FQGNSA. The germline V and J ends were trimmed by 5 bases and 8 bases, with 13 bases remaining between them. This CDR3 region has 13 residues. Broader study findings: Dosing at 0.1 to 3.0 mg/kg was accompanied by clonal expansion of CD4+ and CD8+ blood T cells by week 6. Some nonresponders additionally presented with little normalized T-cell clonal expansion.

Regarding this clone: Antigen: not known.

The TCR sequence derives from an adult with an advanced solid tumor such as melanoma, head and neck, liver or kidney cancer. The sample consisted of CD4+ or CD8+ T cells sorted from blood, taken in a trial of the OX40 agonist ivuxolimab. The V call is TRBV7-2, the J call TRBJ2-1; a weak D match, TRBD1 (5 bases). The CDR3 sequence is CASSRNFRDEQFF. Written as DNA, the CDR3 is TGTGCCAGCAGCCGCAACTTCAGGGATGAGCAGTTCTTC.